This TCR beta chain was identified in a study of early T cells in non-severe SARS-CoV-2 infection. The germline CDR1 and CDR2 sequences are DFQATT and SNEGSKA (reference sequence). The ends were cut back, 4 bases at V and 3 bases at J, with 10 bases in the middle. CDR3 length equals 13 residues. The protocol attached unique molecular identifiers to individual cDNA molecules. TCRdb fed the 5' RACE reads into MiXCR, producing one record per CDR3 protein. Of 85,000 to 120,000 distinct CDR3 sequences in the sample, around 12% were seen once. This clonotype was found a few times. Sequenced input: whole blood. This clonotype was obtained from an adult who was a healthcare worker with PCR-confirmed SARS-CoV-2 infection or an uninfected control (not recorded which). The genes are TRBV20-1 and TRBJ2-1; D is possibly TRBD1 or TRBD2 (5 bases each). CDR3 nucleotide sequence: TGCAGTGCTACCAGGGACGGCTACAATGAGCAGTTCTTC. Encoded protein: CSATRDGYNEQFF.